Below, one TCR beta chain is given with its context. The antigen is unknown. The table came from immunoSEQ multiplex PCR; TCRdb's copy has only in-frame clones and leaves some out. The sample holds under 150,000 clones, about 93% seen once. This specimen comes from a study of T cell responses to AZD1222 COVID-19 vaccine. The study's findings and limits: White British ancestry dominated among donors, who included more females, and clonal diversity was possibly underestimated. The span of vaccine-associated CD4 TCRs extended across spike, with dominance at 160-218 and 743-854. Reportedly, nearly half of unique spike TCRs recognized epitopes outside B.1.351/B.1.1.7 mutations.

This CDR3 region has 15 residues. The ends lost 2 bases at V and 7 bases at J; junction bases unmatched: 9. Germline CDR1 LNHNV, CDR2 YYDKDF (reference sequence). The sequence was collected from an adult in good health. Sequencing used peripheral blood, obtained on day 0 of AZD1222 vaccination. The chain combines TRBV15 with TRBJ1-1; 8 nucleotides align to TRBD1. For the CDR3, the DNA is TGTGCCACCAGCAGAAATCCGGGACAGGTAGTTGAAGCTTTCTTT. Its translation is CATSRNPGQVVEAFF.